These 16 T cell receptor beta chains originate from one sample sequenced in a study of cytomegalovirus exposure and HLA in healthy donors. PCR employed 60 Vbeta and 13 Jbeta primers. TCRdb's table, derived via immunoSEQ multiplex PCR, lists solely in-frame clones and lacks some. The sample has around 200,000 clones; approximately 86% are singletons. Sequencing used PBMCs. Every receptor here comes from a young woman in good health and CMV-seronegative.

J is TRBJ1-1 and V is TRBV29-1; 9 bases agree with TRBD1. CDR3 size: 14 residues. V shed 4 bases, J shed 0 bases, and the junction held 3 bases outside the gene matches. Germline lookup yields CDR1 SQVTM and CDR2 ANQGSEA. The CDR3 loop reads CSVGQGGVNTEAFF. Here the CDR3 DNA reads TGCAGCGTTGGACAGGGGGGGGTGAACACTGAAGCTTTCTTT.

J is TRBJ1-1 and V is TRBV5-6; D is uncertain. With 3 bases removed from V and 1 base from J, the gap between germline ends came to 16 bases. The CDR3 has 16 residues. CDR1 SGHDT and CDR2 YYEEEE come from the germline V gene. The CDR3 DNA sequence: TGTGCCAGCAGCTCGCCAAAGGGCGGGAAGAACACTGAAGCTTTCTTT. Translated: CASSSPKGGKNTEAFF.

The rearrangement uses TRBV7-9 and TRBJ2-7; D possibly corresponds to TRBD1 (6 bases). There are 16 residues in the CDR3. From germline, CDR1 is SEHNR and CDR2 FQNEAQ (reference sequence). V lost 4 bases, J lost 0 bases, and 16 bases lay in between. CDR3 protein: CASSSMTGPSSYEQYF. CDR3 coding DNA: TGTGCCAGCAGCTCGATGACAGGACCGAGCTCCTACGAGCAGTACTTC.

This chain links TRBV18 with TRBJ2-3; D might be TRBD2 (6 bases). The CDR3 is made up of 14 amino acids. V gave up 2 bases and J gave up 7 bases, with 13 bases separating them. Germline V gene data show CDR1 as KGHSH and CDR2 as LQKENI. This chain's CDR3 is CASSPGGSVYTQYF. CDR3 bases: TGTGCCAGCTCACCAGGGGGGTCCGTCTATACGCAGTATTTT.

The rearrangement uses TRBV7-9 and TRBJ1-4; D uncertain. This CDR3 has 15 amino acids. The V end lost 0 bases, the J end lost 8 bases, and 13 bases lay between the germline ends. CDR1 SEHNR and CDR2 FQNEAQ come from the germline V gene (reference sequence). The CDR3 reads CASSLALEAGEKLFF. CDR3 in DNA: TGTGCCAGCAGCTTAGCGTTGGAGGCAGGAGAAAAACTGTTTTTT.

This clone was detected only a few times. The CDR3 DNA reads TGTGCCAGCAGTGGACAAAGACAGGGGAGCAATCAGCCCCAGCATTTT. Its translation is CASSGQRQGSNQPQHF. V is TRBV6-1 and J is TRBJ1-5; TRBD1 matches at 8 bases. The V gene's germline CDR1 is MNHNS and CDR2 SASEGT. The CDR3 contains 16 residues. Losses at the gene ends were 4 bases for V and 1 base for J; bases not matched to a gene: 6.

The chain combines TRBV7-2 with TRBJ2-1; tentative D call: TRBD2 (6 bases). Trimming cost V 5 bases and J 7 bases, with 21 bases left between them. Looked up from germline, CDR1 is SGHTA and CDR2 is FQGNSA. The CDR3 has 16 residues. CDR3 loop: CASSETRRGLMNEQFF. CDR3 coding DNA: TGTGCCAGCAGCGAGACCAGGCGGGGACTTATGAATGAGCAGTTCTTC.

This chain links TRBV28 with TRBJ1-2, with 8 positions matching TRBD1. The V gene end was trimmed by 5 bases and the J gene end by 4 bases; junction bases not matched to a gene: 6. Germline V lookup: CDR1 MDHEN, CDR2 SYDVKM. CDR3 size: 14 residues. The CDR3 loop is CASSPRTGIYGYTF. The DNA for the CDR3 is TGTGCCAGCAGTCCTAGGACAGGGATCTATGGCTACACCTTC.

This clone came up a few times. The chain employs TRBV28 and TRBJ2-1, with TRBD2 matching 13 bases. Per germline, CDR1 MDHEN and CDR2 SYDVKM. Trimming removed 10 bases from V and 9 bases from J; junction bases left unmatched: 9. The CDR3 contains 14 residues. The CDR3 reads CATWTSGSRSEQFF. CDR3 DNA sequence: TGTGCCACCTGGACTAGCGGGAGTCGTAGTGAGCAGTTCTTC.

This chain uses TRBV27 with TRBJ1-1; the D gene is possibly TRBD1 (6 bases). V was clipped by 6 bases and J by 3 bases, with 11 bases between them. There are 13 residues in the CDR3. In germline, CDR1 is MNHEY, CDR2 SMNVEV (reference sequence). The CDR3 reads CASRKQGDTEAFF. CDR3 sequence (DNA): TGTGCCAGCAGGAAACAGGGAGACACTGAAGCTTTCTTT.

The V gene is TRBV9, the J gene TRBJ2-3, with a weak D call TRBD2 (6 bases). V was shortened by 4 bases and J by 1 base, with 13 bases between the two germline ends. The CDR3 runs to 15 residues. Germline CDR1 and CDR2: SGDLS and YYNGEE. Here the CDR3 DNA reads TGTGCCAGCAGCTTAGGAGGGCCTGGCACAGATACGCAGTATTTT. Its protein is CASSLGGPGTDTQYF.

V is TRBV27 and J is TRBJ2-3; 9 bases align to TRBD1. Germline V gene lookup returns CDR1 MNHEY and CDR2 SMNVEV (reference sequence). V shed 6 bases, J shed 0 bases, and the junction held 4 bases outside the gene matches. The length of the CDR3 is 15 residues. The CDR3: CASSLGQGSTDTQYF. In nucleotides, the CDR3 is TGTGCCAGCAGCTTGGGACAGGGTAGCACAGATACGCAGTATTTT.

In this sample, this clone turned up once. V usage is TRBV28 and J usage is TRBJ2-7; 8 bases map to TRBD1. The CDR3 is 14 residues long. Germline lookup yields CDR1 MDHEN and CDR2 SYDVKM. Losses at the gene ends were 3 bases for V and 9 bases for J; bases not matched to a gene: 10. The chain's CDR3 is CASSFSDRVLGQYF. The DNA for the CDR3 is TGTGCCAGCAGTTTTTCGGACAGGGTCCTGGGGCAGTACTTC.

This chain connects TRBV27 to TRBJ2-1, with D possibly being TRBD2 (5 bases). Germline CDR1 and CDR2: MNHEY and SMNVEV (reference sequence). The CDR3 sequence is 13 residues long. The V end was cut by 5 bases, the J end by 8 bases, with 13 bases between. The CDR3 is CASSLWTGDEQFF. CDR3 DNA: TGTGCCAGCAGTCTGTGGACTGGAGATGAGCAGTTCTTC.

The chain has TRBV10-3 and TRBJ2-5, with 9 positions matching TRBD2. With V trimmed by 10 bases and J by 1 base, 7 bases remained unmatched. The CDR3 covers 14 residues. Germline CDR1 reads ENHRY; CDR2 reads SYGVKD. DNA of the CDR3: TGTGCCACCGGGGGTAGCGGGAGCCAAGAGACCCAGTACTTC. It translates to CATGGSGSQETQYF.

This clone was detected only a few times. The rearrangement uses TRBV7-6 and TRBJ1-1; 7 bases agree with TRBD1. CDR1 and CDR2 (germline): SGHVS, FNYEAQ. The CDR3 is 15 residues long. The V and J ends lost 0 bases and 9 bases, in that order; junction bases with no gene match: 10. This chain's CDR3 is CASSLALGTVAKAFF. The CDR3 nucleotides are TGTGCCAGCAGCTTAGCGCTTGGGACAGTCGCGAAAGCTTTCTTT.